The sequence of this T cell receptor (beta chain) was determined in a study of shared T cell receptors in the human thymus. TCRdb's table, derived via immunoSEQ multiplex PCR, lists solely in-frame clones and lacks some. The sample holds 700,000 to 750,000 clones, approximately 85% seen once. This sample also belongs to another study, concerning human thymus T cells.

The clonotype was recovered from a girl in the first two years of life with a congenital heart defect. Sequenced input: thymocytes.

The CDR3 nucleotides are TGCGCCAGCAGCCATCCGGGACAGGGGATCCCTAAGACCCAGTACTTC. Its protein is CASSHPGQGIPKTQYF. The V call is TRBV4-1, the J call TRBJ2-5; TRBD1 agrees at 10 bases. Germline lookup yields CDR1 MGHRA and CDR2 YSYEKL. The CDR3 sequence is 16 residues long. With 3 bases clipped from V and 6 bases from J, the junction kept 10 bases outside the gene matches.